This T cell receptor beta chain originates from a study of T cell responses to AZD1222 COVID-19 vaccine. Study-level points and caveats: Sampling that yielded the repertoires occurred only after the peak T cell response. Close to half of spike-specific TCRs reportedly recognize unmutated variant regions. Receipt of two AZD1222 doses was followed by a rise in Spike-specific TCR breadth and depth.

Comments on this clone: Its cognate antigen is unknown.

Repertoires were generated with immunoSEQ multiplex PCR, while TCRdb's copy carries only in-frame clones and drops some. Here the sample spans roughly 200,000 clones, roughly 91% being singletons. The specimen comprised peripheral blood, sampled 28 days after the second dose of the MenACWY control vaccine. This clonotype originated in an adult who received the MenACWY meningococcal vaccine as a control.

This CDR3 is CASSIPPWGGGNQPQHF. CDR3 bases: TGTGCCAGTAGTATCCCCCCTTGGGGTGGGGGCAATCAGCCCCAGCATTTT. The chain links TRBV19 to TRBJ1-5; D gene uncertain. Germline V gene lookup returns CDR1 LNHDA and CDR2 SQIVND (reference sequence). Trimming cost V 3 bases and J 2 bases, with 17 bases left between them. This CDR3 spans 17 amino acids.